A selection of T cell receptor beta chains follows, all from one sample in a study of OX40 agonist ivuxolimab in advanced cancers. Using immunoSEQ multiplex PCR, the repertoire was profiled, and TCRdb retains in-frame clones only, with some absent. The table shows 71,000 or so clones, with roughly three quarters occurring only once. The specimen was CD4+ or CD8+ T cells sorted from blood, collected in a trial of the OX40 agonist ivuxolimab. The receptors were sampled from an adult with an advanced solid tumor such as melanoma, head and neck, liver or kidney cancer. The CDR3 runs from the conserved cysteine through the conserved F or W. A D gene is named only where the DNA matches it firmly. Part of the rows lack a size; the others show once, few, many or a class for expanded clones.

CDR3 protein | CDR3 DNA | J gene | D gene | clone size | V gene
CASSKARLADTQYF | TGTGCCAGCAGCAAAGCTCGGCTAGCAGATACGCAGTATTTT | TRBJ2-3 | . | few | TRBV21-1
CASTDSATYGYTF | TGTGCCAGCACCGACTCAGCCACCTATGGCTACACCTTC | TRBJ1-2 | . | . | TRBV28
CASKTRGFSGELFF | TGTGCCAGCAAAACTAGGGGCTTCTCCGGGGAGCTGTTTTTT | TRBJ2-2 | . | few | TRBV6-1
CASSQEKGGTAEAFF | TGTGCCAGCAGCCAAGAAAAGGGGGGCACCGCTGAAGCTTTCTTT | TRBJ1-1 | . | . | TRBV4-2
CASSSSGRGTGELFF | TGTGCCAGCAGCTCTAGCGGGAGGGGGACCGGGGAGCTGTTTTTT | TRBJ2-2 | TRBD2 | . | TRBV7-3
CASSPPRGEEKLFF | TGTGCCAGCTCACCACCGAGAGGTGAAGAAAAACTGTTTTTT | TRBJ1-4 | . | . | TRBV18
CAISESRGYGYTF | TGTGCCATCAGTGAGTCTCGGGGATATGGCTACACCTTC | TRBJ1-2 | . | . | TRBV10-3
CASSSISSGNTIYF | TGTGCCAGCAGCTCGATCTCCTCTGGAAACACCATATATTTT | TRBJ1-3 | . | . | TRBV11-2
CASSRDDITSVYGYTF | TGTGCCAGCTCACGAGACGACATCACTAGTGTCTATGGCTACACCTTC | TRBJ1-2 | . | . | TRBV18
CASSSERSTDTQYF | TGTGCCAGCAGCTCGGAGAGGAGCACAGATACGCAGTATTTT | TRBJ2-3 | . | . | TRBV5-4
CASSLASDRVWNEQFF | TGCGCCAGCAGCTTGGCCTCGGACAGGGTGTGGAATGAGCAGTTCTTC | TRBJ2-1 | TRBD1 | . | TRBV5-1
CASSLMGGNGGYTF | TGCGCCAGCAGCTTAATGGGAGGGAACGGCGGCTACACCTTC | TRBJ1-2 | . | . | TRBV5-1
CASSLVGTGQPQHF | TGTGCCAGCAGCTTAGTCGGGACAGGGCAGCCCCAGCATTTT | TRBJ1-5 | TRBD1 | . | TRBV11-2
CASSLRQDNEQFF | TGTGCCAGCAGCTTACGGCAGGACAATGAGCAGTTCTTC | TRBJ2-1 | . | . | TRBV7-2
CASSFPPDRGNTEAFF | TGTGCCAGCAGCTTCCCCCCGGACAGGGGAAACACTGAAGCTTTCTTT | TRBJ1-1 | TRBD1 | . | TRBV11-2
CASSPGRGLNTEAFF | TGTGCCAGCAGCCCCGGGAGGGGCTTGAACACTGAAGCTTTCTTT | TRBJ1-1 | . | . | TRBV11-3
CASSSQQGTEAFF | TGTGCCAGCAGCTCACAGCAGGGCACTGAAGCTTTCTTT | TRBJ1-1 | . | . | TRBV7-8
CASSESGDWMQPQHF | TGTGCCAGCAGTGAGTCGGGAGACTGGATGCAGCCCCAGCATTTT | TRBJ1-5 | . | . | TRBV6-1
CALGGGSTDTQYF | TGTGCCTTGGGAGGGGGGAGCACAGATACGCAGTATTTT | TRBJ2-3 | . | . | TRBV10-3
CASSADRFFYGYTF | TGTGCCAGCAGCGCGGACAGGTTCTTCTATGGCTACACCTTC | TRBJ1-2 | TRBD1 | . | TRBV5-4
CASSLTGLLSAYEQYF | TGTGCCAGCAGCTTGACGGGGCTCCTCAGTGCCTACGAGCAGTACTTC | TRBJ2-7 | . | . | TRBV11-2
CASSLAANYEQYF | TGTGCTAGCAGCTTAGCAGCCAACTACGAGCAGTACTTC | TRBJ2-7 | . | . | TRBV7-9
CASSDLAGAYANTGELFF | TGTGCCAGCTCTGACCTAGCGGGGGCCTACGCGAACACCGGGGAGCTGTTTTTT | TRBJ2-2 | TRBD2 | . | TRBV18
CASSELRDSAYEQYF | TGTGCCAGCAGTGAACTTAGGGACAGCGCCTACGAGCAGTACTTC | TRBJ2-7 | TRBD1 | . | TRBV2
CASSEALGQGGYGYTF | TGTGCCAGCAGTGAAGCCCTAGGACAGGGGGGCTATGGCTACACCTTC | TRBJ1-2 | TRBD1 | . | TRBV6-1
CASSQSTGGRGETQYF | TGTGCCAGCAGCCAATCCACAGGGGGCCGTGGAGAGACCCAGTACTTC | TRBJ2-5 | TRBD1 | . | TRBV14
CSVVANTEAFF | TGCAGCGTTGTGGCGAACACTGAAGCTTTCTTT | TRBJ1-1 | . | . | TRBV29-1
CASSLGQPPTEAFF | TGTGCCAGCAGCTTAGGGCAGCCCCCTACTGAAGCTTTCTTT | TRBJ1-1 | . | . | TRBV7-1
CASSLNTGYTEAFF | TGCGCCAGCAGCTTGAACACAGGGTACACTGAAGCTTTCTTT | TRBJ1-1 | . | . | TRBV5-1
CASSPLQGANEQYF | TGTGCCAGCTCACCCCTCCAGGGCGCCAACGAGCAGTACTTC | TRBJ2-7 | . | . | TRBV18
CASSRRPILNTGELFF | TGTGCCAGCAGCCGTAGACCAATACTAAACACCGGGGAGCTGTTTTTT | TRBJ2-2 | . | . | TRBV9
CASSYAPPQGNSPLHF | TGTGCCAGCAGTTACGCACCCCCCCAGGGTAATTCACCCCTCCACTTT | TRBJ1-6 | . | . | TRBV6-5
CASTDRGYGNQPQHF | TGTGCCAGCACCGACAGGGGTTATGGTAATCAGCCCCAGCATTTT | TRBJ1-5 | TRBD1 | . | TRBV6-6
CASSFSGASSPLHF | TGTGCCAGCAGCTTTTCTGGGGCGAGCTCACCCCTCCACTTT | TRBJ1-6 | . | . | TRBV5-5
CASRPLTGMGTEAFF | TGTGCCAGCAGACCTCTTACGGGGATGGGCACTGAAGCTTTCTTT | TRBJ1-1 | . | . | TRBV11-2
CASSAVGGTAGSYGYTF | TGTGCCAGCAGCGCAGTTGGGGGCACCGCCGGGAGCTATGGCTACACCTTC | TRBJ1-2 | . | . | TRBV5-4
CASSGGSANTEAFF | TGCGCCAGCAGCGGTGGATCCGCGAACACTGAAGCTTTCTTT | TRBJ1-1 | . | . | TRBV5-1
CASSLETPGNTIYF | TGCGCCAGCAGCCTCGAGACACCTGGAAACACCATATATTTT | TRBJ1-3 | . | . | TRBV5-1
CASSLGQPQHF | TGCGCCAGCAGCCTTGGGCAGCCCCAGCATTTT | TRBJ1-5 | . | . | TRBV4-1
CASSKDYLTGELFF | TGTGCCAGCAGTAAGGACTACCTAACCGGGGAGCTGTTTTTT | TRBJ2-2 | . | few | TRBV2
CASSPSAGATGELFF | TGTGCCAGCAGCCCTTCAGCGGGAGCAACCGGGGAGCTGTTTTTT | TRBJ2-2 | TRBD2 | . | TRBV11-2